Listed below are T cell receptor beta chains from one sample, sequenced in a study of Graves' ophthalmopathy and Graves' hyperthyroidism. TCRdb passed the multiplex PCR reads through MiXCR, listing each CDR3 protein once. The sample lists 170,000 or so distinct CDR3 sequences, 35% to 50% occurring once. Sequencing was carried out using peripheral blood. Every receptor here comes from a man younger than 40 with Graves' ophthalmopathy. Each CDR3 is given with its conserved first and last residue. Each record gives: V gene, D gene, J gene, clone size, CDR3 protein, CDR3 DNA. A D gene is named only where the DNA matches it firmly. Some rows have no size entry. The others give once, few or many, or a class for an expanded clone.

>TRBV9|TRBD1|TRBJ1-5|many
CASSVTGGGEPQHF
TGTGCCAGCAGCGTGACAGGGGGCGGGGAGCCCCAGCATTTT
>TRBV12-3/TRBV12-4|TRBD2|TRBJ2-7|NA
CASSLASGAWEQYF
TGTGCCAGCAGTTTAGCTAGCGGGGCCTGGGAGCAGTACTTC
>TRBV12-3/TRBV12-4|NA|TRBJ2-2|many
CASSLATTVTGELFF
TGTGCCAGCAGTTTAGCGACGACAGTTACCGGGGAGCTGTTTTTT
>TRBV2|TRBD2|TRBJ2-7|many
CASSGTSYEQYF
TGTGCCAGCAGTGGGACTAGCTACGAGCAGTACTTC
>TRBV6-1|NA|TRBJ1-2|NA
CASSNRAGYGYTF
TGTGCCAGCAGCAACAGGGCGGGCTATGGCTACACCTTC
>TRBV12-3/TRBV12-4|NA|TRBJ1-1|many
CASSLAGQGEAFF
TGTGCCAGCAGTTTAGCGGGGCAGGGTGAAGCTTTCTTT
>TRBV27|NA|TRBJ2-7|many
CASSLGTVAVYEQYF
TGTGCCAGCAGTTTAGGAACGGTCGCGGTCTACGAGCAGTACTTC
>TRBV9|NA|TRBJ2-7|many
CASSRGADSYEQYF
TGTGCCAGCAGTAGGGGGGCAGACTCCTACGAGCAGTACTTC
>TRBV12-3/TRBV12-4|NA|TRBJ1-6|many
CASSWTVPFVYSPLHF
TGTGCCAGCAGTTGGACAGTACCATTCGTTTACTCACCCCTCCACTTT
>TRBV24-1|NA|TRBJ2-7|many
CATRRLGAYEQYF
TGTGCCACCCGCCGGCTAGGAGCCTACGAGCAGTACTTC
>TRBV6-1|NA|TRBJ1-1|NA
CASSGFQGYTEAFF
TGTGCCAGCAGTGGATTTCAGGGTTATACTGAAGCTTTCTTT
>TRBV12-3/TRBV12-4|NA|TRBJ2-5|NA
CASSSLPGRREETQYF
TGTGCCAGCAGTTCCCTCCCCGGGAGACGAGAAGAGACCCAGTACTTC
>TRBV28|TRBD2|TRBJ2-7|NA
CASSTRGGGRRKQYF
TGTGCCAGCAGTACCCGTGGCGGGGGGCGACGCAAGCAGTACTTC
>TRBV10-3|TRBD1|TRBJ1-5|NA
CAISEGRQGSSNQPQHF
TGTGCCATCAGTGAGGGCAGACAGGGTTCCAGCAATCAGCCCCAGCATTTT
>TRBV10-3|NA|TRBJ1-5|NA
CAISESREHSNQPQHF
TGTGCCATCAGTGAGTCAAGGGAACATAGCAATCAGCCCCAGCATTTT
>TRBV6-1|TRBD1|TRBJ1-2|many
CASRPRTGGNYGYTF
TGTGCCAGCAGACCCCGGACAGGGGGCAACTATGGCTACACCTTC
>TRBV12-3/TRBV12-4|NA|TRBJ1-1|once
CASTPSTGVNTEAFF
TGTGCCAGCACCCCCTCGACAGGAGTGAACACTGAAGCTTTCTTT
>TRBV20-1|NA|TRBJ2-3|NA
CSSQGPHDTDTQYF
TGCAGTTCTCAGGGGCCCCACGACACAGATACGCAGTATTTT
>TRBV27|NA|TRBJ2-2|many
CASSLSAVLAFERDGELFF
TGTGCCAGCAGTTTATCCGCCGTTCTAGCATTCGAAAGGGACGGGGAGCTGTTTTTT
>TRBV7-3|NA|TRBJ2-7|NA
CASSLTKGTEQYF
TGTGCCAGCAGCTTAACGAAGGGGACCGAGCAGTACTTC
>TRBV12-3/TRBV12-4|NA|TRBJ2-2|NA
CASSPLFGLRELFF
TGTGCCAGCAGCCCCCTGTTTGGGCTCCGGGAGCTGTTTTTT
>TRBV20-1|NA|TRBJ1-1|NA
CSASDRRNTEAFF
TGCAGTGCTAGCGACAGGAGGAACACTGAAGCTTTCTTT
>TRBV6-2/TRBV6-3|NA|TRBJ2-7|NA
CASTLGGLPLEQYF
TGTGCCAGCACCCTCGGAGGGCTCCCCCTCGAGCAGTACTTC
>TRBV20-1|TRBD2|TRBJ2-7|NA
CSAGGVLNYEQYF
TGCAGTGCCGGGGGGGTTCTAAACTACGAGCAGTACTTC
>TRBV6-1|NA|TRBJ2-5|few
CASSGTPGPKSGTQYF
TGTGCCAGCAGTGGAACCCCGGGACCCAAAAGCGGGACCCAGTACTTC
>TRBV28|TRBD1|TRBJ1-2|many
CASSRDRGWYTF
TGCGCCAGCAGTAGAGACAGGGGTTGGTACACCTTC
>TRBV6-1|NA|TRBJ1-1|few
CASSARGDEAFF
TGTGCCAGCAGTGCCAGGGGAGACGAAGCTTTCTTT
>TRBV12-3/TRBV12-4|NA|TRBJ2-5|NA
CASIWGPDGETQYF
TGTGCCAGCATTTGGGGACCCGACGGAGAGACCCAGTACTTC
>TRBV11-2|NA|TRBJ1-2|many
CASSSGSAGELYGYTF
TGTGCCAGCAGCTCCGGCTCGGCTGGGGAGCTTTATGGCTACACCTTC
>TRBV9|TRBD1|TRBJ2-7|many
CASSVGGTGAYEQYF
TGTGCCAGCAGCGTAGGGGGGACAGGAGCCTACGAGCAGTACTTC
>TRBV7-2|TRBD1|TRBJ1-6|many
CASSLQTGYNSPLHF
TGTGCCAGCAGCCTACAGACAGGGTATAATTCACCCCTCCACTTT
>TRBV6-2/TRBV6-3|NA|TRBJ1-2|once
CASNHEGTGYGYTF
TGTGCCAGCAATCATGAGGGGACTGGGTATGGCTACACCTTC
>TRBV4-1|TRBD2|TRBJ2-7|many
CASSQVLAGGGEQYF
TGCGCCAGCAGCCAAGTCCTAGCGGGGGGTGGCGAGCAGTACTTC
>TRBV7-2|NA|TRBJ1-5|many
CASSLRAGRYNQPQHF
TGTGCCAGCAGCTTACGTGCAGGGAGGTACAATCAGCCCCAGCATTTT
>TRBV30|NA|TRBJ2-7|many
CAWSLKRDSYEQYF
TGTGCCTGGAGTTTAAAGCGGGACAGCTACGAGCAGTACTTC
>TRBV6-1|NA|TRBJ1-2|NA
CASTGRGRLYGYTF
TGTGCCAGCACGGGCAGGGGACGCCTCTATGGCTACACCTTC
>TRBV28|NA|TRBJ2-7|NA
CASSDGGWYEQYF
TGTGCCAGCTCCGATGGCGGGTGGTACGAGCAGTACTTC
>TRBV7-8|NA|TRBJ1-2|NA
CASSQYPWDNYGYTF
TGTGCCAGCAGCCAGTACCCTTGGGACAACTATGGCTACACCTTC
>TRBV28|TRBD2|TRBJ2-7|many
CASVVAGGSYEQYF
TGTGCCAGCGTTGTAGCGGGAGGCTCCTACGAGCAGTACTTC
>TRBV5-1|NA|TRBJ2-7|many
CASSLESQSSYEQYF
TGCGCCAGCAGCTTGGAGTCCCAGAGCTCCTACGAGCAGTACTTC
>TRBV15|TRBD1|TRBJ2-7|NA
CATSRDRQGYSYEQYF
TGTGCCACCAGCAGAGATCGACAGGGGTACTCCTACGAGCAGTACTTC
>TRBV19|NA|TRBJ2-5|many
CASSIRGTQYF
TGTGCCAGTAGTATACGAGGGACCCAGTACTTC